A single sample is the source of the 5 T cell receptor beta chains below, sequenced in a study of blood T cell repertoires in COVID-19. Here immunoSEQ multiplex PCR was the method, and the copy in TCRdb shows in-frame clones only, minus some. The table lists about 180,000 clones, 75% to 90% of them singletons. Material for sequencing was peripheral blood. Receptors originate from a middle-aged woman with COVID-19, enrolled during active disease.

DNA for the CDR3: TGTGCCAGCAGCTTACCCCAGGCAGGCCAAGAGACCCAGTACTTC. Residues: CASSLPQAGQETQYF. V is TRBV5-4 and J is TRBJ2-5; D uncertain. V lost 2 bases and J lost 1, with 12 bases in between. The CDR3 totals 15 residues. Germline CDR1 reads SGHNT; CDR2 reads YYREEE (reference sequence).

The CDR3 loop reads CASSPPDRGEKLFF. CDR3 DNA sequence: TGTGCCAGCAGCCCCCCAGACAGGGGTGAAAAACTGTTTTTT. J is TRBJ1-4 and V is TRBV7-9; 8 bases map to TRBD1. The length of the CDR3 is 14 residues. Losses at the gene ends were 5 bases for V and 7 bases for J; bases not matched to a gene: 6. CDR1 is SEHNR and CDR2 is FQNEAQ in the germline V gene (reference sequence).

CDR3 loop: CASSRYLDRGVGNTIYF. The CDR3 DNA follows: TGTGCCAGCAGCCGCTACCTGGACAGGGGGGTTGGAAACACCATATATTTT. The chain couples TRBV3-1 (or the pseudogene TRBV3-2) to TRBJ1-3, with 10 bases identical to TRBD1. V lost 4 bases and J lost 3; bases outside the gene matches: 9. The CDR3 is 17 residues long. Germline CDR1 LGHDT, CDR2 YNNKEL (reference sequence).

The chain employs TRBV13 and TRBJ2-7, with D possibly matching TRBD2 (5 bases). CDR3 length: 16 residues. Germline V gene data show CDR1 as PRHDT and CDR2 as FYEKMQ (reference sequence). Trimming pared 2 bases from V and 4 bases from J, leaving 18 bases between. CDR3 bases: TGTGCCAGCAGCTTAAGTGTATCGACCGGGGATTACGAGCAGTACTTC. It translates to CASSLSVSTGDYEQYF.

The CDR3 bases are TGTGCCAGCAGGTCTAGGACTAAAGAGACCCAGTACTTC. Its translation is CASRSRTKETQYF. The chain links TRBV6-5 to TRBJ2-5, with D maybe TRBD2 (6 bases). This CDR3 is 13 amino acids long. Per germline, CDR1 MNHEY and CDR2 SVGAGI. Between the trimmed V and J ends, which lost 6 bases and 3 bases, there was a span of 11 bases.